The source of this T cell receptor (beta chain) is a study of T cell repertoires in cytomegalovirus infection. Study overall: As its CMV epitopes, the study selected recently identified HLA-C-restricted and well-studied HLA-B-restricted targets. General observations from the study: The study found HLA-C-restricted CMV-specific TCR beta clonotypes dominating the ex vivo response.

Note on this clonotype: What it binds is unknown.

TCRdb reprocessed the reads via MiXCR and lists one record per CDR3 protein. The sample holds under 500,000 distinct CDR3 sequences, approximately 40% seen once. The V gene's germline CDR1 is SGHRS and CDR2 YFSETQ. CDR3 length equals 15 residues. With 1 base clipped from V and 5 bases from J, the junction kept 6 bases outside the gene matches. The source material was cultured PBMCs, sampled from culture after CMV antigen stimulation. The genes are TRBV5-1 and TRBJ1-1, with 9 bases matching TRBD1. This receptor was taken from a human donor in good health (CMV status not recorded). Some clones in this sample may be carry-over from other donors' samples. The CDR3 nucleotides read TGCGCCAGCAGCTTGACCGACAGGGGGTCGACTGAAGCTTTCTTT. Translating it yields CASSLTDRGSTEAFF.